This TCR beta chain was observed in a study of OX40 agonist ivuxolimab in advanced cancers. Study-wide findings and caveats: In the 0.1 to 3.0 mg/kg range, CD4+ and CD8+ blood T cells had expanded clonally by week 6.

Sampling of blood occurred at baseline, cycle 4 day 1, and cycle 7 day 1. The CDR3 is 14 amino acids. The V gene end was trimmed by 6 bases and the J gene end by 5 bases; junction bases not matched to a gene: 6. CDR1 is SEHNR, CDR2 FQNEAQ, per germline (reference sequence). Notes on this clone: Its antigen is undetermined.

Profiling relied on immunoSEQ multiplex PCR, and the TCRdb table lists in-frame clones only, not all of them. The data contain around 58,000 clones, about 89% of them seen just once; the ten biggest clones take up about 1.4%. The chain uses TRBV7-9 and TRBJ2-1; the match to TRBD1 covers 8 bases. The receptor was isolated from an adult with an advanced solid tumor such as melanoma, head and neck, liver or kidney cancer. The sample was CD4+ or CD8+ T cells sorted from blood, taken in a trial of the OX40 agonist ivuxolimab. The CDR3 DNA sequence: TGTGCCAGCAGAGACAGGGGCGCCAACAATGAGCAGTTCTTC. Amino acids: CASRDRGANNEQFF.